The clone carrying this T cell receptor beta chain was seen repeatedly, ten times or more. The target antigen is unknown. Together with a sample-barcoded 5' primer, a J-beta primer mix was included in a second PCR lasting about 6 to 12 cycles. TCRdb called the 5' RACE reads again in MiXCR, with one record for every CDR3 protein. Here the sample spans around 650,000 distinct CDR3 sequences, about 34% being singletons. This specimen comes from a study of blood T cells in healthy people across ages. Regarding the study as a whole: PBMCs that were unsorted prevented a conclusive naive versus antigen-experienced comparison. Both higher diversity and more naive CD4+ cells marked long-lived donors when set against aged donors.

Donation came from healthy Caucasian individuals in Russia who were aged about 6 to 100. Every sample gave at least 6 micrograms of total RNA when it was extracted. The clonotype comes from an elderly woman in good health. Sequenced: blood.

CDR3 amino acids: CASSLTSGTGELFF. The CDR3 nucleotides are TGTGCCAGCAGCTTAACTTCGGGAACCGGGGAGCTGTTTTTT. This chain connects TRBV7-3 to TRBJ2-2; a possible D gene is TRBD2 (5 bases). Per the germline V gene, CDR1 is SGHTA and CDR2 is FQGTGA. Deletions cut 0 bases from V and 5 bases from J, with 7 bases between. The CDR3 loop spans 14 amino acids.